A selection of T cell receptor beta chains follows, all from one sample in a study of Graves' ophthalmopathy and Graves' hyperthyroidism. A single record per CDR3 protein comes from TCRdb applying MiXCR to the multiplex PCR reads. The repertoire consists of 400,000 to 450,000 distinct CDR3 sequences, with 21% occurring once and the leading ten covering under 3.5%. The sequenced sample consisted of peripheral blood. The origin of the receptors is a woman aged 18-35 years with stable Graves' hyperthyroidism. Both conserved end residues are part of each CDR3. Each record gives: D gene, clone size, J gene, V gene, CDR3 protein, CDR3 DNA. D genes are given only for firm matches. Size is omitted from some rows. Given values are once, few, many or a class for expanded clones.

d_call: -
clone_size: -
j_call: TRBJ1-1
v_call: TRBV6-1
cdr3_aa: CASSETRENTEAFF
cdr3_nt: TGTGCCAGCAGTGAAACTAGGGAGAACACTGAAGCTTTCTTT

d_call: TRBD1
clone_size: -
j_call: TRBJ1-1
v_call: TRBV6-4
cdr3_aa: CASSRPHDRVDAEAFF
cdr3_nt: TGTGCCAGCAGTCGTCCCCACGACAGGGTGGACGCTGAAGCTTTCTTT

d_call: TRBD2
clone_size: few
j_call: TRBJ2-1
v_call: TRBV2
cdr3_aa: CASREGLAGVDEKFF
cdr3_nt: TGTGCCAGCAGGGAAGGACTAGCGGGGGTGGATGAGAAGTTCTTC

d_call: -
clone_size: many
j_call: TRBJ2-7
v_call: TRBV10-3
cdr3_aa: CAIAPGRGAYEQYF
cdr3_nt: TGTGCCATCGCCCCCGGGCGGGGAGCCTACGAGCAGTACTTC

d_call: TRBD1
clone_size: -
j_call: TRBJ2-7
v_call: TRBV10-1
cdr3_aa: CASSGGRWDRGAYEQYF
cdr3_nt: TGCGCCAGCAGTGGAGGAAGATGGGACAGGGGTGCCTACGAGCAGTACTTC

d_call: -
clone_size: -
j_call: TRBJ2-4
v_call: TRBV29-1
cdr3_aa: CSVVDGGFLAKNIQYF
cdr3_nt: TGCAGCGTTGTTGATGGCGGTTTTTTGGCCAAAAACATTCAGTACTTC

d_call: TRBD1
clone_size: many
j_call: TRBJ2-7
v_call: TRBV24-1
cdr3_aa: CATSDRGDRSPYEQYF
cdr3_nt: TGTGCCACCAGTGATAGGGGGGACAGGAGTCCTTACGAGCAGTACTTC

d_call: -
clone_size: many
j_call: TRBJ2-5
v_call: TRBV10-3
cdr3_aa: CAISDQRSDRETQYF
cdr3_nt: TGTGCCATCAGTGACCAGCGGTCGGATCGGGAGACCCAGTACTTC

d_call: -
clone_size: few
j_call: TRBJ2-5
v_call: TRBV7-8
cdr3_aa: CASSLAGRARQETQYF
cdr3_nt: TGTGCCAGCAGCTTAGCGGGAAGAGCAAGGCAAGAGACCCAGTACTTC

d_call: -
clone_size: many
j_call: TRBJ1-3
v_call: TRBV4-1
cdr3_aa: CASSRGVSSGNTIYF
cdr3_nt: TGCGCCAGCAGCCGTGGCGTCAGCTCTGGAAACACCATATATTTT

d_call: -
clone_size: many
j_call: TRBJ2-5
v_call: TRBV7-2
cdr3_aa: CASSLRGRELETQYF
cdr3_nt: TGTGCCAGCAGCTTAAGAGGACGGGAACTGGAGACCCAGTACTTC

d_call: TRBD1
clone_size: many
j_call: TRBJ2-7
v_call: TRBV9
cdr3_aa: CASSGRTGSEQYF
cdr3_nt: TGTGCCAGCAGCGGGAGGACAGGCTCCGAGCAGTACTTC

d_call: -
clone_size: many
j_call: TRBJ1-3
v_call: TRBV20-1
cdr3_aa: CSATTGRRSGNTIYF
cdr3_nt: TGCAGTGCTACCACGGGACGTCGCTCTGGAAACACCATATATTTT

d_call: -
clone_size: many
j_call: TRBJ2-5
v_call: TRBV6-1
cdr3_aa: CASSLGGRPKTQYF
cdr3_nt: TGTGCCAGCAGTCTAGGGGGACGGCCGAAGACCCAGTACTTC

d_call: -
clone_size: -
j_call: TRBJ1-2
v_call: TRBV6-5
cdr3_aa: CASSSTGRYGYTF
cdr3_nt: TGTGCCAGCAGTTCTACGGGACGCTATGGCTACACCTTC

d_call: TRBD1
clone_size: many
j_call: TRBJ1-2
v_call: TRBV28
cdr3_aa: CASRPGRGTGGTGYTF
cdr3_nt: TGTGCCAGCAGACCTGGAAGGGGGACAGGGGGTACTGGCTACACCTTC

d_call: -
clone_size: -
j_call: TRBJ1-1
v_call: TRBV2
cdr3_aa: CASSGSLNTEAFF
cdr3_nt: TGTGCCAGCAGTGGATCCCTAAACACTGAAGCTTTCTTT

d_call: -
clone_size: many
j_call: TRBJ1-5
v_call: TRBV7-8
cdr3_aa: CASSSQGSQPQHF
cdr3_nt: TGTGCCAGCAGCTCCCAGGGTAGTCAGCCCCAGCATTTT

d_call: -
clone_size: few
j_call: TRBJ1-1
v_call: TRBV28
cdr3_aa: CASSSQQRHTEAFF
cdr3_nt: TGTGCCAGCAGTTCACAACAGCGCCACACTGAAGCTTTCTTT

d_call: -
clone_size: many
j_call: TRBJ1-2
v_call: TRBV29-1
cdr3_aa: CSGTTVGARGYTF
cdr3_nt: TGCAGCGGTACGACTGTGGGGGCGAGGGGCTACACCTTC

d_call: -
clone_size: many
j_call: TRBJ1-6
v_call: TRBV28
cdr3_aa: CASSGGKSPLHF
cdr3_nt: TGTGCCAGCAGTGGAGGGAAATCACCCCTCCACTTT

d_call: -
clone_size: -
j_call: TRBJ2-3
v_call: TRBV11-2
cdr3_aa: CASSPRASTDTQYF
cdr3_nt: TGTGCCAGCAGCCCCCGGGCTAGCACAGATACGCAGTATTTT

d_call: -
clone_size: many
j_call: TRBJ1-1
v_call: TRBV19
cdr3_aa: CASSGHLNTEAFF
cdr3_nt: TGTGCCAGTAGTGGACATTTGAACACTGAAGCTTTCTTT

d_call: TRBD1
clone_size: -
j_call: TRBJ2-3
v_call: TRBV10-3
cdr3_aa: CANSIDRGTDTQYF
cdr3_nt: TGTGCCAACAGTATAGACAGGGGGACAGATACGCAGTATTTT

d_call: -
clone_size: many
j_call: TRBJ2-4
v_call: TRBV6-5
cdr3_aa: CASSYSLEEDNIQYF
cdr3_nt: TGTGCCAGCAGTTACTCTCTAGAGGAAGATAACATTCAGTACTTC

d_call: -
clone_size: -
j_call: TRBJ1-1
v_call: TRBV30
cdr3_aa: CAWSRSERAEAFF
cdr3_nt: TGTGCCTGGAGTAGGAGTGAGCGCGCTGAAGCTTTCTTT

d_call: -
clone_size: -
j_call: TRBJ2-7
v_call: TRBV4-1
cdr3_aa: CASSRPPRGSEQYF
cdr3_nt: TGCGCCAGCAGCCGCCCTCCGAGGGGTAGCGAGCAGTACTTC

d_call: TRBD2
clone_size: -
j_call: TRBJ2-2
v_call: TRBV20-1
cdr3_aa: CSAPRLAGVGGELFF
cdr3_nt: TGCAGTGCTCCCCGACTAGCGGGAGTTGGCGGGGAGCTGTTTTTT

d_call: -
clone_size: -
j_call: TRBJ1-2
v_call: TRBV14
cdr3_aa: CASGGQVNYGYTF
cdr3_nt: TGTGCCAGTGGGGGACAAGTAAACTATGGCTACACCTTC

d_call: -
clone_size: many
j_call: TRBJ1-2
v_call: TRBV25-1
cdr3_aa: CASSEFTTNYGYTF
cdr3_nt: TGTGCCAGCAGTGAATTTACAACTAACTATGGCTACACCTTC

d_call: TRBD1
clone_size: -
j_call: TRBJ1-6
v_call: TRBV19
cdr3_aa: CASGQGGPPLHF
cdr3_nt: TGTGCCAGCGGACAGGGCGGGCCACCCCTCCACTTT

d_call: TRBD2
clone_size: many
j_call: TRBJ2-5
v_call: TRBV2
cdr3_aa: CASRPGLALETQYF
cdr3_nt: TGTGCCAGCAGACCCGGACTAGCGTTAGAGACCCAGTACTTC

d_call: -
clone_size: -
j_call: TRBJ1-1
v_call: TRBV20-1
cdr3_aa: CSARDARSGMNTEAFF
cdr3_nt: TGCAGTGCTAGAGATGCTCGGTCAGGGATGAACACTGAAGCTTTCTTT

d_call: -
clone_size: -
j_call: TRBJ2-2
v_call: TRBV6-5
cdr3_aa: CASSSTIGELFF
cdr3_nt: TGTGCCAGCAGTTCGACAATCGGGGAGCTGTTTTTT

d_call: -
clone_size: -
j_call: TRBJ1-1
v_call: TRBV6-5
cdr3_aa: CASSYSEPNTEAFF
cdr3_nt: TGTGCCAGCAGTTACTCGGAGCCGAACACTGAAGCTTTCTTT

d_call: -
clone_size: many
j_call: TRBJ2-7
v_call: TRBV28
cdr3_aa: CASRSAYEQYF
cdr3_nt: TGTGCCAGCAGATCAGCCTACGAGCAGTACTTC

d_call: -
clone_size: -
j_call: TRBJ2-7
v_call: TRBV24-1
cdr3_aa: CATSDPGLYEQYF
cdr3_nt: TGTGCCACCAGTGACCCCGGACTGTACGAGCAGTACTTC

d_call: TRBD1
clone_size: -
j_call: TRBJ1-1
v_call: TRBV12-3/TRBV12-4
cdr3_aa: CASSTGGATEAFF
cdr3_nt: TGTGCCAGCAGTACAGGGGGAGCTACTGAAGCTTTCTTT

d_call: -
clone_size: -
j_call: TRBJ1-1
v_call: TRBV6-5
cdr3_aa: CASVLSLENTEAFF
cdr3_nt: TGTGCCAGCGTTCTAAGCCTGGAGAACACTGAAGCTTTCTTT

d_call: -
clone_size: many
j_call: TRBJ2-2
v_call: TRBV6-5
cdr3_aa: CASRRDPNTGELFF
cdr3_nt: TGTGCCAGCAGGCGGGACCCGAACACCGGGGAGCTGTTTTTT